These 19 T cell receptor beta chains came from one sample sequenced in a study of shared clonotypes between healthy human individuals. Produced via immunoSEQ multiplex PCR; TCRdb's table is partial and in-frame only. The repertoire has 1,500,000 or so clones, 98% to 99% of them found once; the top ten carry about 0.4%. Sequenced input: naive CD4+ T cells sorted from blood. The sample's subset: CD45RA+ positively selected. The receptor source for this set is a man aged 25-45 years in good health.

V gene TRBV9 combines with J gene TRBJ2-2; D unresolved. Per germline, CDR1 SGDLS and CDR2 YYNGEE. V was trimmed by 0 bases and J by 5 bases, leaving 17 bases between them. This CDR3 contains 17 residues. This CDR3 is CASSVDEVSPLTGELFF. The CDR3 nucleotides read TGTGCCAGCAGCGTAGATGAGGTGAGCCCCCTGACCGGGGAGCTGTTTTTT.

The J gene is TRBJ2-7, the V gene TRBV11-2; possible D gene TRBD1, 6 bases. Germline CDR1 and CDR2: SGHAT and FQNNGV. Trimming shortened V by 8 bases and J by 6 bases, and 17 bases separated the two germline ends. The CDR3 runs to 13 residues. CDR3: CASRPFRGGEQYF. CDR3 nucleotide sequence: TGTGCCAGCCGCCCGTTTCGAGGGGGCGAGCAGTACTTC.

V usage is TRBV10-3 and J usage is TRBJ2-1; D tentatively reads TRBD1 or TRBD2 (5 bases each). Germline lookup yields CDR1 ENHRY and CDR2 SYGVKD. The CDR3 is made up of 15 amino acids. The V end lost 10 bases, the J end lost 5 bases, and 21 bases lay between the germline ends. The CDR3 coding sequence is TGTGCCACCGTAGCCCGGGACCCTATCAACAATGAGCAGTTCTTC. Its protein product is CATVARDPINNEQFF.

Turning to this clone: The sample contains more than one DNA sequence encoding this CDR3. This chain joins TRBV6-5 and TRBJ1-1; 10 bases are a match to TRBD1. Germline V gene data show CDR1 as MNHEY and CDR2 as SVGAGI. V dropped 6 bases and J dropped 8; count of bases not matched to a gene: 3. The CDR3 spans 12 residues. CDR3 sequence: CASSLGQGEAFF. The CDR3 nucleotides read TGTGCCAGCAGCCTGGGACAGGGGGAAGCTTTCTTT.

This clone was seen a single time. The V gene is TRBV9, the J gene TRBJ2-7; D remains ambiguous. CDR1 is SGDLS and CDR2 is YYNGEE in the germline V gene. Trimming took off 3 bases at V and 5 bases at J, with 15 bases between the two ends. The CDR3 has 14 amino acids. CDR3 in amino acids: CASSERARSDEQYF. In DNA, the CDR3 is TGTGCCAGCAGCGAACGGGCCCGCAGCGACGAGCAGTACTTC.

This clone was picked up one time. CDR3 residues: CASLRQENTEAFF. The CDR3 DNA follows: TGTGCCAGCCTCCGACAGGAGAACACTGAAGCTTTCTTT. The chain has TRBV18 and TRBJ1-1; a possible D gene is TRBD1 (6 bases). Trimming stripped 8 bases from V and 1 base from J, with 11 bases between. CDR1 KGHSH and CDR2 LQKENI come from the germline V gene. The CDR3 consists of 13 residues. The complete variable domain, with remaining parts taken from reference TRBV18 and TRBJ1-1, reads NAGVMQNPRHLVRRRGQEARLRCSPMKGHSHVYWYRQLPEEGLKFMVYLQKENIIDESGMPKERFSAEFPKEGPSILRIQQVVRGDSAAYFCASLRQENTEAFFGQGTRLTVV.

This clone has only one observation. At one end, the junction sequence differs from germline, possibly due to a read error. The chain couples TRBV18 to TRBJ2-5; tentative D call: TRBD1 (6 bases). Germline CDR1 and CDR2: KGHSH and LQKENI. CDR3 length: 14 residues. DNA for the CDR3: TGTGCCAGCTCACCACGGGACACGGAAGATACCCAGTACTTC. Translating gives CASSPRDTEDTQYF.

The chain uses TRBV28 and TRBJ2-7, with D possibly TRBD1 on 6 matching bases. V lost 3 bases, J lost 1 base, and 13 bases lay in between. CDR1 and CDR2 (germline): MDHEN, SYDVKM. CDR3 length: 15 residues. The CDR3 region has the DNA TGTGCCAGCAGTTTCGAAGCCGGGACATCCTACGAGCAGTACTTC. Protein product: CASSFEAGTSYEQYF. Filled out from reference TRBV28 and TRBJ2-7, the complete variable domain reads DVKVTQSSRYLVKRTGEKVFLECVQDMDHENMFWYRQDPGLGLRLIYFSYDVKMKEKGDIPEGYSVSREKKERFSLILESASTNQTSMYLCASSFEAGTSYEQYFGPGTRLTVT.

The count of this clone is one. Other DNA sequences of this sample code for an identical CDR3. The rearrangement links TRBV27 to TRBJ2-7; the D gene could be TRBD1 or TRBD2 (5 bases each). V shed 3 bases and J shed 5 bases, with 8 bases lying between them. CDR1 is MNHEY and CDR2 is SMNVEV in the germline V gene (reference sequence). The CDR3 sequence is 12 residues long. CDR3 nucleotides: TGTGCCAGCAGTTTGAGGGGCCACGAGCAGTACTTC. This codes for CASSLRGHEQYF.

The chain has TRBV6-6 and TRBJ1-5; D unclear. This CDR3 is 14 amino acids long. Trimming removed 7 bases at V and 2 bases at J, with 12 bases between. The germline CDR1 and CDR2 sequences are MNHNY and SVGAGI (reference sequence). The CDR3 sequence: CASIMGGGNQPQHF. The CDR3 DNA reads as TGTGCCAGCATCATGGGAGGCGGCAATCAGCCCCAGCATTTT.

V is TRBV5-4 and J is TRBJ2-2; 9 bases are a match to TRBD1. CDR1 and CDR2 (germline): SGHNT, YYREEE (reference sequence). The CDR3 has 15 amino acids. V lost 4 bases, J lost 8 bases, and 9 bases stayed unmatched. The CDR3 reads CASSPRQGGEGELFF. The CDR3 nucleotides read TGTGCCAGCAGCCCGCGACAGGGGGGGGAGGGGGAGCTGTTTTTT.

The chain couples TRBV11-2 to TRBJ1-1; 9 bases match TRBD1. With 2 bases clipped from V and 1 base from J, the junction kept 8 bases outside the gene matches. The CDR3 runs to 17 residues. CDR1 is SGHAT and CDR2 is FQNNGV in the germline V gene. The CDR3 loop reads CASSLPDRGEANTEAFF. In DNA, the CDR3 is TGTGCCAGCAGCTTACCGGACAGGGGAGAGGCGAACACTGAAGCTTTCTTT.

The chain uses TRBV9 and TRBJ2-7; D is possibly TRBD2 (7 bases). The germline V gene encodes CDR1 SGDLS and CDR2 YYNGEE. The CDR3 sequence is 16 residues long. The V gene lost 4 bases and the J gene lost 2 bases, with 19 bases spanning the gap. The CDR3: CASSPTEGGGPYEQYF. Written as DNA, the CDR3 is TGTGCCAGCAGCCCCACCGAAGGGGGAGGGCCCTACGAGCAGTACTTC.

The chain couples TRBV4-1 to TRBJ2-7; 13 positions agree with TRBD2. With 4 bases clipped from V and 4 bases from J, the junction kept 7 bases outside the gene matches. Germline lookup yields CDR1 MGHRA and CDR2 YSYEKL. There are 16 residues in the CDR3. DNA for the CDR3: TGCGCCAGCAGCCGAACTAGCGGGAGGGCCAATTACGAGCAGTACTTC. Translating it yields CASSRTSGRANYEQYF.

V and J are TRBV5-1 and TRBJ1-2; no clear D. The CDR3 covers 15 residues. The V gene lost 4 bases and the J gene lost 2 bases, with 15 bases spanning the gap. From germline, CDR1 is SGHRS and CDR2 YFSETQ. The CDR3 DNA follows: TGCGCCAGCAGCCGAAACAACAACGGGAACTATGGCTACACCTTC. Its protein is CASSRNNNGNYGYTF.

The V call is TRBV6-1, the J call TRBJ2-3, with D unclear. Germline CDR1 and CDR2: MNHNS and SASEGT. The CDR3 loop spans 13 amino acids. Between the trimmed V and J ends, which lost 7 bases and 2 bases, there was a span of 10 bases. In DNA form, the CDR3 reads TGTGCCAGCAAGGCGGCCTCCACAGATACGCAGTATTTT. Translated: CASKAASTDTQYF.

The DNA of the CDR3 is TGTGCCAGCAGCTTGGGACTAGTTTACGAGCAGTACTTC. The encoded protein is CASSLGLVYEQYF. This chain links TRBV5-8 with TRBJ2-7, with a tentative D call TRBD2 (6 bases). Per germline, CDR1 SGHTS and CDR2 YDEGEE. The CDR3 runs 13 residues. V lost 0 bases to trimming and J lost 4 bases, with 8 bases between them.

With respect to this clone: Additional DNA sequences in this sample encode the identical CDR3. The rearrangement joins TRBV2 to TRBJ1-2; D unclear. This CDR3 has 11 amino acids. V lost 4 bases to trimming and J lost 4 bases, with 4 bases between them. Looked up from germline, CDR1 is SNHLY and CDR2 is FYNNEI. CDR3 sequence (DNA): TGTGCCAGCAGTGTTAGCTATGGCTACACCTTC. Protein sequence: CASSVSYGYTF.

In its sample, this clone was seen once. The rearrangement links TRBV9 to TRBJ2-5; D remains unclear. Germline CDR1 reads SGDLS; CDR2 reads YYNGEE. The CDR3 covers 14 residues. The V end lost 1 base, the J end lost 3 bases, and 10 bases lay between the germline ends. CDR3 sequence (DNA): TGTGCCAGCAGCGTATCGTGGGCCAAAGAGACCCAGTACTTC. Translating gives CASSVSWAKETQYF.